This T cell receptor (beta chain) was recorded in a study of vaccination and CD4 T cells after COVID-19. Study as a whole: Investigators took post-vaccine samples a median approximately 73 days after dose two, within a range of 14 to 241. Post-vaccination sampling time points for a few convalescent patients were day 14 and days 161 to 241.

MiXCR was run by TCRdb on the PCR reads, yielding one entry per CDR3 protein. In the table there are just under 30,000 distinct CDR3 sequences, 49% of which are singletons. General study findings and limits: Median SARS-CoV-2-reactive clonotype numbers rose nonsignificantly, 21 to 38.

A few counts support this clonotype. The antigen is unknown. The length of the CDR3 is 15 residues. The germline V gene has CDR1 MDHEN and CDR2 SYDVKM. Trimming shortened V by 4 bases and J by 4 bases, and 16 bases separated the two germline ends. Indicated time point: late sampling 161 to 241 days after vaccination in a few convalescent patients. The clonotype was recovered from a human donor who had recovered from COVID-19. This material consisted of CD4+ T cells from blood, taken about 7 months after SARS-CoV-2 vaccination. V and J are TRBV28 and TRBJ2-5; D is uncertain. CDR3 sequence: CASSSSIGVGETQYF. CDR3 DNA sequence: TGTGCCAGCAGTTCCTCCATCGGAGTAGGAGAGACCCAGTACTTC.